This T cell receptor beta chain appears in the sequencing data of a study of T-cell reconstitution after alpha-beta-depleted transplantation in children. Unique molecular identifiers were used in preparing the TCRbeta library. TCRdb itself ran the PCR reads through MiXCR, one entry per CDR3 protein. This table has some 120,000 distinct CDR3 sequences, approximately 22% appearing once. The study, taken as a whole, reports: Newly made T cells mostly supplied T-cell counts and diversity one year after transplant. Several hundred expanded graft clones reportedly supplied alpha-beta T cells about two months after transplant. High day-60 TCRbeta diversity in some patients came from surviving recipient T cells and thymic progenitors.

Points on this clonotype: Its antigen is unknown.

The CDR3 covers 14 residues. The V gene's germline CDR1 is SGHNT and CDR2 YYREEE (reference sequence). V lost 1 base and J 3 bases, leaving 10 bases between the germline ends. The sequence came from a male patient aged 2-10 years who had a stem cell transplant for chronic granulomatous disease, so the T cells may come from the graft donor. This chain links TRBV5-4 with TRBJ1-1; D gene unclear. The sequenced sample was PBMCs, mostly from graft donor cells, obtained 180 days after TCRalphabeta/CD19-depleted stem cell transplant. The CDR3 spells CASSLLPRDTEAFF. The CDR3 DNA sequence: TGTGCCAGCAGCTTGTTGCCAAGGGACACTGAAGCTTTCTTT.